This TCR beta chain was observed in a study of cytomegalovirus exposure and HLA in healthy donors. A multiplex PCR was run with 60 Vbeta primers and 13 Jbeta primers. Measured with immunoSEQ multiplex PCR; TCRdb has only the in-frame clones, and not every one. This repertoire shows some 150,000 clones, roughly four fifths found once; its top ten account for about 5%. The germline gives CDR1 MNHEY, CDR2 SMNVEV (reference sequence). The CDR3 totals 14 residues. The ends lost 8 bases at V and 7 bases at J; junction bases unmatched: 13. On this clone itself: As yet, its antigen is unknown.

Regarding the study as a whole: Prediction of most subjects' HLA-A and HLA-B alleles by TCR beta sequences was reportedly accurate. Relative to equally common others, HLA-associated TCR beta chains showed greater clonal expansion in a later analysis. Analysis was carried out at a later point, and it linked a missense DCLRE1C variant to TCR beta V- and J-gene trimming.

The sequence was collected from a man aged 25-40 years in good health and CMV-seropositive. The sequencing sample was made of PBMCs. The V and J genes are TRBV27 and TRBJ1-1; 7 positions match TRBD1. The CDR3 is CASPQDRDIDEAFF. The CDR3 DNA is TGTGCCAGCCCCCAAGACAGGGACATAGATGAAGCTTTCTTT.